The present T cell receptor beta chain was sequenced within a study of cytomegalovirus exposure and HLA in healthy donors. Study outcomes and limitations: Sequencing artifact likely explains a cluster of highly shared sequence variants.

The PCR had 60 Vbeta and 13 Jbeta primers. Some clones are missing from TCRdb's copy, which holds only in-frame ones; the method was immunoSEQ multiplex PCR. The top ten clones hold 5% to 7% of a sample with about 130,000 clones, more than 80% of them seen once. Comments on this clone: The antigen remains undetermined.

CDR1 and CDR2 (germline): MDHEN, SYDVKM. CDR3 size: 15 residues. Trimming left V 2 bases short and J 3 bases short, with 8 bases between. Sequencing was done on a sample of PBMCs. This sequence joins TRBV28 and TRBJ2-6; maybe TRBD2 (6 bases). The TCR comes from a woman between 40 and 55 years old in good health and CMV-seropositive. CDR3 region: CASSLAGSGANVLTF. DNA for the CDR3: TGTGCCAGCAGTTTAGCGGGAAGTGGGGCCAACGTCCTGACTTTC. The whole variable domain, filled in from reference TRBV28 and TRBJ2-6, reads DVKVTQSSRYLVKRTGEKVFLECVQDMDHENMFWYRQDPGLGLRLIYFSYDVKMKEKGDIPEGYSVSREKKERFSLILESASTNQTSMYLCASSLAGSGANVLTFGAGSRLTVL.